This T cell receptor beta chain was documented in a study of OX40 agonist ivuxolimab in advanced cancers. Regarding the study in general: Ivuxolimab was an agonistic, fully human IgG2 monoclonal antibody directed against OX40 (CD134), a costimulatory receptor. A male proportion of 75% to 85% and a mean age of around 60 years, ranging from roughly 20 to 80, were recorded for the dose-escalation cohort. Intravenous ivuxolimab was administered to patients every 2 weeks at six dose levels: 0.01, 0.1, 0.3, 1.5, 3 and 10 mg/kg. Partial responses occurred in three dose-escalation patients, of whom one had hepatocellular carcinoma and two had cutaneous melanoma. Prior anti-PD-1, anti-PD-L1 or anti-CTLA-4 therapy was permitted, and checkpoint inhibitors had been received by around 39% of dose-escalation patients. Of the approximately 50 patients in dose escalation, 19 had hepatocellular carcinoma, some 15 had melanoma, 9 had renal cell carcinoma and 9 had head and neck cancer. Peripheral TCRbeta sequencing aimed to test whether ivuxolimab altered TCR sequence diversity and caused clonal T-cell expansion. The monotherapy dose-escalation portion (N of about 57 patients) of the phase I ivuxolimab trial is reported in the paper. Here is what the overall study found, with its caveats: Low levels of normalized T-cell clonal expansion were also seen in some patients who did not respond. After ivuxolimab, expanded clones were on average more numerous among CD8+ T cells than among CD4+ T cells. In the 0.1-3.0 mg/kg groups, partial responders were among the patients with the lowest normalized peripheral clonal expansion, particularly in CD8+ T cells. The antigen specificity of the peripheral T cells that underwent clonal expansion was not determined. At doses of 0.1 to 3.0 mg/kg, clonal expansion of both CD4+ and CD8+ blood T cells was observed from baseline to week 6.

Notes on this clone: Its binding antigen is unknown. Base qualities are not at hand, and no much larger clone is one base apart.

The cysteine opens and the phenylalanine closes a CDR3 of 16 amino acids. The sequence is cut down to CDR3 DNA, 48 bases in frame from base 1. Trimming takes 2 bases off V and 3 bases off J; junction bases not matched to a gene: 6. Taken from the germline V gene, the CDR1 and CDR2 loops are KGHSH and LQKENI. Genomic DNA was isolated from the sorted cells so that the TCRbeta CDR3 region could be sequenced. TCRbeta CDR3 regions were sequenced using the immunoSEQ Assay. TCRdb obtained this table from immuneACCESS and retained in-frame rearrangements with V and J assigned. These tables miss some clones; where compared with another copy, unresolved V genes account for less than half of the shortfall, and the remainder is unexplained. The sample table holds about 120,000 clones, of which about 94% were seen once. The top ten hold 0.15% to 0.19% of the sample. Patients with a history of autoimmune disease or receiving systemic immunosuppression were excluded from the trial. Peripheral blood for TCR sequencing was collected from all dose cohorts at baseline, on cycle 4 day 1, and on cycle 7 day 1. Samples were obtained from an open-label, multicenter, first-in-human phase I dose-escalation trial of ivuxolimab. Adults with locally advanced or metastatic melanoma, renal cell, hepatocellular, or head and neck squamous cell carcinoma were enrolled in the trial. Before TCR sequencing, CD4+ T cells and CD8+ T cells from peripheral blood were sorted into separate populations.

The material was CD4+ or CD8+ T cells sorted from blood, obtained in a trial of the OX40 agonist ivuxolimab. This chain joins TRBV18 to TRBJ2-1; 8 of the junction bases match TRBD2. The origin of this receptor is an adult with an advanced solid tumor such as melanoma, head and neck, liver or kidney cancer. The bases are TGTGCCAGCTCACCAGCGGCCAGCGGGAGCTACAATGAGCAGTTCTTC. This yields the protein CASSPAASGSYNEQFF.